A single sample is the source of the 22 T cell receptor beta chains below, sequenced in a study of early stage breast cancer tumors. The assay was immunoSEQ multiplex PCR, and TCRdb's table has in-frame clones only and misses some. Among about 14,000 clones listed, roughly 83% were seen once. The material sequenced was normal breast tissue next to the tumor. Receptors originate from a person aged 45-60 years with breast cancer.

The chain uses TRBV28 and TRBJ2-7; D gene ambiguous. CDR1 MDHEN and CDR2 SYDVKM come from the germline V gene. This CDR3 comprises 13 residues. V lost 3 bases and J lost 1, with 7 bases in between. CDR3 coding DNA: TGTGCCAGCAGTTTCGGTTTTTCCTACGAGCAGTACTTC. Protein product: CASSFGFSYEQYF. Based on the CDR3 plus reference TRBV28 and TRBJ2-7, the full variable domain is DVKVTQSSRYLVKRTGEKVFLECVQDMDHENMFWYRQDPGLGLRLIYFSYDVKMKEKGDIPEGYSVSREKKERFSLILESASTNQTSMYLCASSFGFSYEQYFGPGTRLTVT.

This clone has only a few counts. V gene TRBV28 combines with J gene TRBJ2-2; D is uncertain. CDR3 length equals 11 residues. Germline CDR1 is MDHEN and CDR2 is SYDVKM. V gave up 2 bases and J gave up 6 bases, with 1 base separating them. CDR3 coding DNA: TGTGCCAGCAGTTTACCCGGGGAGCTGTTTTTT. As protein: CASSLPGELFF.

The CDR3 nucleotides are TGTGCCAGCAGCTCGGACAGGGCAGGCGAGCAGTACTTC. It translates to CASSSDRAGEQYF. The chain joins TRBV7-8 to TRBJ2-7, with 8 bases matching TRBD1. The CDR3 loop spans 13 amino acids. Looked up from germline, CDR1 is SGHVS and CDR2 is FQNEAQ. V lost 4 bases and J lost 6; bases outside the gene matches: 5.

The chain joins TRBV30 to TRBJ2-5, with TRBD1 identical over 8 bases. CDR3 length equals 13 residues. Germline-derived CDR1 and CDR2 are GTSNPN and SVGIG (reference sequence). The V gene end was trimmed by 4 bases and the J gene end by 5 bases; junction bases not matched to a gene: 6. The CDR3 is CAWNRGLEETQYF. CDR3 bases: TGTGCCTGGAACAGGGGGTTGGAGGAGACCCAGTACTTC.

This sequence joins TRBV11-2 and TRBJ2-3; 7 nucleotides agree with TRBD2. This CDR3 has 16 residues. Germline CDR1 SGHAT, CDR2 FQNNGV. V gave up 5 bases and J gave up 1 base; unmatched junction bases: 9. The CDR3 DNA is TGTGCCAGCAGCCGCGCGATGGGAGGGGGCACAGATACGCAGTATTTT. This codes for CASSRAMGGGTDTQYF.

V and J are TRBV7-9 and TRBJ1-2; TRBD1 might be the D (5 bases). CDR1 is SEHNR and CDR2 is FQNEAQ in the germline V gene (reference sequence). This CDR3 comprises 16 residues. The ends were cut back, 0 bases at V and 5 bases at J, with 16 bases in the middle. CDR3 bases: TGTGCCAGCAGCTTAGCTATTTCAAGGGGTACTTATGGCTACACCTTC. This encodes CASSLAISRGTYGYTF.

The chain combines TRBV7-8 with TRBJ1-1; D is possibly TRBD1 (5 bases). The CDR3 contains 14 residues. The V end lost 5 bases, the J end lost 1 base, and 11 bases lay between the germline ends. Germline CDR1 reads SGHVS; CDR2 reads FQNEAQ. The CDR3 spells CASSLNQGNTEAFF. The CDR3 region has the DNA TGTGCCAGCAGCCTAAACCAGGGGAACACTGAAGCTTTCTTT.

V gene TRBV25-1 combines with J gene TRBJ2-1; D gene unclear. V lost 1 base and J lost 8, with 18 bases in between. CDR1 and CDR2 from the germline V gene are MGHDK and SYGVNS. The length of the CDR3 is 16 residues. Here the CDR3 DNA reads TGTGCCAGCAGTGAATGGAGCGCGTCGGGTTCCCATGAGCAGTTCTTC. Its protein is CASSEWSASGSHEQFF.

The chain recombines TRBV2 with TRBJ2-4; D unresolved. Trimming removed 5 bases from V and 0 bases from J, with 14 bases in between. Germline CDR1 is SNHLY and CDR2 is FYNNEI. This CDR3 region has 16 residues. The CDR3, as DNA: TGTGCCAGCAGTTACTACGGAGATTTAGCCAAAAACATTCAGTACTTC. Translating gives CASSYYGDLAKNIQYF.

The chain recombines TRBV5-1 with TRBJ2-1; 9 bases line up with TRBD2. CDR1 is SGHRS, CDR2 YFSETQ, per germline. The CDR3 extends over 15 amino acids. The V and J ends lost 0 bases and 4 bases, in that order; junction bases with no gene match: 2. The CDR3 protein is CASSLVAGEYNEQFF. As DNA, the CDR3 is TGCGCCAGCAGCTTGGTAGCGGGAGAGTACAATGAGCAGTTCTTC.

The chain links TRBV28 to TRBJ2-1; no firm D call. The CDR3 has 13 residues. Trimming shortened V by 4 bases and J by 7 bases, and 11 bases separated the two germline ends. Germline loops: CDR1 MDHEN, CDR2 SYDVKM. In DNA form, the CDR3 reads TGTGCCAGCAGTTACCAGACCGCAAATGAGCAGTTCTTC. Encoded protein: CASSYQTANEQFF.

The gene calls are TRBV28 and TRBJ1-2, with unresolved D. V lost 0 bases, J lost 8 bases, and 4 bases lay in between. The length of the CDR3 is 11 residues. The V gene's germline CDR1 is MDHEN and CDR2 SYDVKM. CDR3 nucleotides: TGTGCCAGCAGTTTATGGTACGGCTACACCTTC. Translated, it gives CASSLWYGYTF.

This clone was observed once. The rearrangement uses TRBV9 and TRBJ2-1; 8 bases align to TRBD1. The length of the CDR3 is 15 residues. V shed 0 bases, J shed 8 bases, and the junction held 7 bases outside the gene matches. Per germline, CDR1 SGDLS and CDR2 YYNGEE. The CDR3 spells CASSVGPGGFDEQFF. The CDR3 DNA reads TGTGCCAGCAGCGTAGGACCAGGGGGCTTCGATGAGCAGTTCTTC.

V gene TRBV11-2 combines with J gene TRBJ1-3; TRBD1 aligns across 10 bases. CDR3 length: 15 residues. Germline V gene sequence: CDR1 SGHAT, CDR2 FQNNGV. V was clipped by 4 bases and J by 11 bases; unmatched bases: 11. The CDR3: CASSSSETGGRAIYF. In DNA, the CDR3 is TGTGCCAGCAGCTCGTCCGAGACAGGGGGCCGGGCCATATATTTT.

The rearrangement joins TRBV28 to TRBJ2-5, with 10 bases fitting TRBD1. The CDR3 covers 15 residues. Germline CDR1 is MDHEN and CDR2 is SYDVKM. V shed 3 bases, J shed 1 base, and the junction held 2 bases outside the gene matches. In DNA form, the CDR3 reads TGTGCCAGCAGTTTCTGGACAGGGGGCCAAGAGACCCAGTACTTC. As protein: CASSFWTGGQETQYF.

This clone was detected only a few times. V and J are TRBV5-4 and TRBJ2-2, with D uncertain. V lost 4 bases and J lost 4, with 8 bases in between. Germline CDR1 reads SGHNT; CDR2 reads YYREEE (reference sequence). The CDR3 has 13 residues. CDR3 protein: CASSQDATGELFF. For the CDR3, the DNA is TGTGCCAGCAGCCAGGACGCCACCGGGGAGCTGTTTTTT.

The V and J genes are TRBV19 and TRBJ1-4; D is unresolved. The V and J ends lost 7 bases and 0 bases respectively, with 15 bases between them. The germline CDR1 and CDR2 sequences are LNHDA and SQIVND (reference sequence). The CDR3 is 16 amino acids. The CDR3 nucleotides are TGTGCCAGTACCCTGGAGACGGGTGCAACTAATGAAAAACTGTTTTTT. This translates into CASTLETGATNEKLFF.

This chain connects TRBV5-6 to TRBJ2-1; D not certain. This CDR3 is 13 amino acids long. Germline V gives CDR1 SGHDT, CDR2 YYEEEE. V was pared by 7 bases and J by 4 bases, with 12 bases between. The CDR3 is CASRQQIYNEQFF. The CDR3 coding sequence is TGTGCCAGCCGCCAACAGATATACAATGAGCAGTTCTTC.

CDR3 sequence reads: CASSPSGGAYNEQFF. The CDR3, as DNA: TGTGCCAGCAGTCCCTCCGGGGGGGCCTACAATGAGCAGTTCTTC. V is TRBV2 and J is TRBJ2-1; 8 bases agree with TRBD2. Trimming took 5 bases from V and 2 from J; bases not matched to a gene: 5. CDR1 and CDR2 from the germline V gene are SNHLY and FYNNEI. The CDR3 is 15 amino acids.

This clone showed up just once. The V call is TRBV18, the J call TRBJ2-5; TRBD1 agrees at 8 bases. Germline CDR1 KGHSH, CDR2 LQKENI. V lost 1 base, J lost 1 base, and 8 bases stayed unmatched. The CDR3 spans 17 residues. This chain's CDR3 is CASSPLTPTGGQETQYF. CDR3 DNA: TGTGCCAGCTCACCACTCACCCCCACAGGGGGCCAAGAGACCCAGTACTTC.

The CDR3 is CASSPGAGKASETQYF. The CDR3 DNA reads TGTGCCAGCTCACCAGGAGCAGGGAAGGCTTCAGAGACCCAGTACTTC. V gene TRBV18 combines with J gene TRBJ2-5; possible D gene TRBD1, 5 bases. The CDR3 contains 16 residues. Between the trimmed V and J ends, which lost 2 bases and 4 bases, there was a span of 17 bases. Germline V gene lookup returns CDR1 KGHSH and CDR2 LQKENI.

This clone was seen a few times. V is TRBV7-3 and J is TRBJ1-1, with TRBD1 as a possible D gene (6 bases). Germline-derived CDR1 and CDR2 are SGHTA and FQGTGA. The V end was cut by 5 bases, the J end by 7 bases, with 14 bases between. CDR3 length: 13 residues. The CDR3 region is CASSPGDALEAFF. The DNA for the CDR3 is TGTGCCAGCAGCCCAGGGGACGCTCTTGAAGCTTTCTTT.